This T cell receptor beta chain was sequenced during a study of cytomegalovirus exposure and HLA in healthy donors. Study context: An early release of data contained about 85 million unique TCRs, which came from HLA-typed donors. Study-level findings and limits: One later analysis reportedly identified an Asian-associated ancestry cluster that showed fewer N-insertions than the approximately 670-donor mean. For most TCR sequences rarity was the rule, although some public TCRs occurred in many donors. In a later analysis, across HLA loci, associated TCR counts were highest for DRB1, lowest for HLA-C.

A remark on this clone: Antigen unknown.

The study ran its PCR with 60 Vbeta and 13 Jbeta primers. Assay used: immunoSEQ multiplex PCR; TCRdb lists only in-frame clones, some missing. The sample's table shows approximately 30,000 clones. Germline loops: CDR1 KGHSH, CDR2 LQKENI. After removal of 2 bases from V and 4 bases from J, the junction contained 8 bases not matched to a gene. The CDR3 totals 16 residues. This sequence was found in a woman aged 40 to 50 in good health and CMV-seropositive. Sequencing input: PBMCs. This rearrangement joins TRBV18 to TRBJ1-2, with 9 bases fitting TRBD1. In nucleotides, the CDR3 is TGTGCCAGCTCACCAACCACAGGGGGCGTAGGCTATGGCTACACCTTC. Protein product: CASSPTTGGVGYGYTF.